This T cell receptor beta chain comes out of a study of shared clonotypes between healthy human individuals (dated by TCRdb to about 2020). Regarding the study in general: Three men and two women, aged 18 to 49 years, made up the cohort. For each donor, three plates each were used for CD4 naive and CD4 memory, two plates were used for CD8 naive, and one plate was used for CD8 memory. Blood TCR repertoires of five healthy adults were deeply sequenced to estimate repertoire size and the extent of clonotype sharing between individuals. Libraries were prepared and TCR repertoires were sequenced by different laboratories using diverse techniques, in order to increase sequencing depth and limit assay-specific biases. Leukapheresis yielded between about 0.94 and 9.5 billion PBMCs per donor. Findings and caveats that apply to the study as a whole: Rarefaction of sorted-subset datasets indicated incomplete sequencing despite the large sequencing depth. Larger estimated clonotype richness was generally found for naive subsets than for memory subsets. Only blood was sampled, and tissue TCR repertoires likely differ from those in blood. Based on pairwise subsampling, the degree of clonotype sharing among donors was expected to be affected by sequencing depth. The genetic and exposure-history diversity represented was limited by the small number of donors. Higher generation probabilities were observed for clonotypes shared by all four sorted-subset donors than for non-shared clonotypes. About 5% of naive CD4, 3.5% of naive CD8, approximately 2.2% of memory CD4, and 0.4% of memory CD8 clonotypes were shared across several donors.

Turning to this clone: The antigen it recognizes is unknown. No qualities accompany the bases; no much larger clone lies one base away.

CDR1 and CDR2 are read off the germline V gene (reference sequence) as LNHDA and SQIVND. V trim: 4 bases; J trim: 4 bases; unmatched bases: 2. The CDR3 starts with the cysteine, ends with the phenylalanine, and has 14 residues. Of all the DNA, just the CDR3 is kept, 42 bases in frame from base 1. Using the deep immunoSEQ assay, TCR CDR3 regions were amplified from genomic DNA by multiplex PCR. For each cell subset, the extracted genomic DNA was distributed evenly across all wells of several immunoSEQ 96-well plates, and each plate served as one replicate. For sorted subsets, each replicate PCR was loaded with about 200 ng genomic DNA, equivalent to about 30,000 T cell genomes. Purified libraries were quantified with a Qubit 3.0 fluorometer, sized on a Bioanalyzer 2100, and re-quantified with the KAPA Library Quantification kit. Every immunoSEQ 96-well plate was sequenced on a dedicated single-read 150-cycle Illumina NextSeq 550 flow cell. Per the source publication's procedure: Because the immunoSEQ output held only junctional sequences and lacked quality scores, the filtering could not match the filtering applied to full-length reads. To assign V/J genes and CDR3, sequences were annotated against IMGT germline references using PyIR, a Python wrapper for IgBLAST v1.9. Reads were filtered out if the reads had weak V/J assignments (E-value above 1e-6), no CDR3, stop codons, out-of-frame junctions, or ambiguous translated residues. V3J clonotypes were defined as sequences sharing the same inferred V gene, J gene, and CDR3 amino acid sequence. To compute the percentage overlap between repertoires, the number of shared unique clonotypes was divided by the size of the smaller repertoire. Three approaches were used to assess repertoire richness: RTK rarefaction, the Chao1 estimator, and Recon v2.1 estimates of unobserved clonotypes. Generation probabilities for all TCRbeta clonotypes obtained by the gDNA method from several donors were computed using OLGA. TCRdb limited this immuneACCESS table to in-frame rearrangements with V and J called. A share of clones is missing; checked studies link under half to unresolved V genes, and the rest is unexplained. The DNA was the basis for D and trimming; V, J and clone size are from that table. This sample has hundreds of thousands of clones in its table, and around 96% of those were observed once. The ten largest make up approximately 0.3% of the sample.

Donors were healthy HIV-negative adults with no recently reported acute infections or vaccinations. All donors were Caucasian adults living in Nashville, Tennessee, USA. The CD8 memory samples were a combination of magnetically selected CD45RO+ cells and CCR7-negative CD45RA+ effector memory (TemRA) cells. Blood was obtained by leukapheresis, after which PBMCs were separated by Ficoll-Histopaque density gradient centrifugation and cryopreserved in liquid nitrogen vapor phase. Analytical flow cytometry was used to check the purity and quantity of every magnetically sorted T cell population. From each sorted fraction, genomic DNA was isolated and quantified by UV absorbance on a Nanodrop 2000c.

The TCR was taken from a man under 40 in good health. The chain is encoded by TRBV19 joined to TRBJ1-5; 9 of the junction bases match TRBD1. Input material: memory CD8+ T cells sorted from blood. According to the study, the label for this sample's cell subset or site signals: CD45RO+ cells pooled with CCR7-negative TemRA cells. The CDR3 region reads CASSKQGANQPQHF. The sequence in DNA is TGTGCCAGTAGTAAACAGGGGGCTAATCAGCCCCAGCATTTT. When the CDR3 is completed using the reference TRBV19 and TRBJ1-5 genes on either side, the full variable domain is DGGITQSPKYLFRKEGQNVTLSCEQNLNHDAMYWYRQDPGQGLRLIYYSQIVNDFQKGDIAEGYSVSREKKESFPLTVTSAQKNPTAFYLCASSKQGANQPQHFGDGTRLSIL.